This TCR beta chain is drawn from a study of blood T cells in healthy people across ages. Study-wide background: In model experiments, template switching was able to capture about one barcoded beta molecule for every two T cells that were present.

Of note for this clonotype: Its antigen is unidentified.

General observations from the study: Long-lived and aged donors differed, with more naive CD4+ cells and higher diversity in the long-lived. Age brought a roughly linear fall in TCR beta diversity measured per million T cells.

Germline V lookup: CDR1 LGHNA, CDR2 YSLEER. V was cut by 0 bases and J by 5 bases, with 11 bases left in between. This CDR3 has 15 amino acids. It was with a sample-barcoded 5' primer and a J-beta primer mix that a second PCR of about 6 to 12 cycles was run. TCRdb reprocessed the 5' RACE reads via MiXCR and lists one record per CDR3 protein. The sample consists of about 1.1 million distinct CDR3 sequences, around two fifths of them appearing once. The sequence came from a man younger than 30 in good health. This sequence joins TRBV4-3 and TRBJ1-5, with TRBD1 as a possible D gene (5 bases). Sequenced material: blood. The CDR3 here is CASSQDRWGDQPQHF. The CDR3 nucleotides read TGCGCCAGCAGCCAAGATAGATGGGGGGATCAGCCCCAGCATTTT.